This TCR beta chain was sequenced during a study of CD8+ T cells in alopecia areata. CDR3 length: 16 residues. Germline V lookup: CDR1 SGDLS, CDR2 YYNGEE. V lost 4 bases and J 1 base, leaving 15 bases between the germline ends. Extracted RNA was reverse transcribed, and the resulting cDNA served as sequencing template. The table came from immunoSEQ multiplex PCR; TCRdb's copy has only in-frame clones and leaves some out. Of about 150,000 clones in the sample, 40% to 60% were seen once. Source: CD8+ T cells sorted from blood, taken at week 0. This clonotype was sampled from a human donor with alopecia areata. The chain has TRBV9 and TRBJ2-1, with D possibly matching TRBD1 (7 bases). CDR3 loop: CASSQRAGGSYNEQFF. CDR3 bases: TGTGCCAGCAGCCAGAGGGCAGGGGGGTCCTACAATGAGCAGTTCTTC.